The entry below describes one T cell receptor beta chain. What it recognizes is unknown. The entry originates in a study of T cells in localized non-small cell lung cancer. Whole-study findings and limits: Exceeding tumor, uninvolved adjacent lung had the highest T cell clonality. In the blood, greater T cell density corresponded to longer overall survival. Heterogeneity cannot be ruled out, as sequencing used one tumor region only. Across samples, adjacent lung featured a median approximately 56 of the top 100 tumor clones.

The CDR3 runs to 15 residues. Per the germline V gene, CDR1 is SNHLY and CDR2 is FYNNEI. V lost 6 bases, J lost 5 bases, and 19 bases lay in between. Using immunoSEQ multiplex PCR, the repertoire was profiled, and TCRdb retains in-frame clones only, with some absent. The sample carries tens of thousands of clones, approximately 88% recorded once. V and J are TRBV2 and TRBJ2-5; tentative D call: TRBD2 (5 bases). This clonotype originated in a man aged 35-69 years with stage I squamous cell lung carcinoma. The input for sequencing was peripheral blood, taken before any cancer treatment. The CDR3 DNA is TGTGCCAGCAGCCGGGGAAACCCTCAGCGGGAGACCCAGTACTTC. Its translation: CASSRGNPQRETQYF.